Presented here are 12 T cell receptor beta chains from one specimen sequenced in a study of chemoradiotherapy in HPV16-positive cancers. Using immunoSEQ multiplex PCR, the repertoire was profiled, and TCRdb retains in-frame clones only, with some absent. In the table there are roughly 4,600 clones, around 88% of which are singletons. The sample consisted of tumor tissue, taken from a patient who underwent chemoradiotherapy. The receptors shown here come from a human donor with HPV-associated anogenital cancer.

CDR3 sequence reads: CASETLLGPDRVNEKLFF. The CDR3, as DNA: TGTGCCAGCGAAACCCTGCTAGGGCCGGACAGGGTTAACGAAAAACTGTTTTTT. The V gene is TRBV28, the J gene TRBJ1-4, with 8 bases matching TRBD1. CDR1 and CDR2 from the germline V gene are MDHEN and SYDVKM. The CDR3 loop spans 18 amino acids. The trim removed 8 bases at V and 8 bases at J, leaving 22 bases unmatched.

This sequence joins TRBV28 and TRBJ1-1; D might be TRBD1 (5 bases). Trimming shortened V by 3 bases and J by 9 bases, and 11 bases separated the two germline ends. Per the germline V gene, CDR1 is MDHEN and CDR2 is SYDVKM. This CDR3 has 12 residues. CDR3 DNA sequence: TGTGCCAGCAGTTTCGTCAGGGCCAAAGCTTTCTTT. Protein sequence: CASSFVRAKAFF.

CDR3 nucleotide sequence: TGTGCCAGCAGTCCCCCGACAGGCGTAGGGTACAATGAGCAGTTCTTC. Amino acids: CASSPPTGVGYNEQFF. The genes are TRBV28 and TRBJ2-1; a weak D match, TRBD1 (6 bases). CDR3 size: 16 residues. The germline V gene encodes CDR1 MDHEN and CDR2 SYDVKM. V lost 5 bases and J 4 bases, leaving 18 bases between the germline ends.

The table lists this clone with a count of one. This CDR3 is CASSLRGFGGWQETQYF. The CDR3 DNA reads as TGTGCCAGCAGCTTGAGGGGGTTCGGTGGTTGGCAAGAGACCCAGTACTTC. The J gene is TRBJ2-5, the V gene TRBV5-4, with D possibly being TRBD1 (6 bases). Germline V gene sequence: CDR1 SGHNT, CDR2 YYREEE (reference sequence). The ends were cut back, 1 base at V and 2 bases at J, with 18 bases in the middle. The CDR3 is 17 residues long.

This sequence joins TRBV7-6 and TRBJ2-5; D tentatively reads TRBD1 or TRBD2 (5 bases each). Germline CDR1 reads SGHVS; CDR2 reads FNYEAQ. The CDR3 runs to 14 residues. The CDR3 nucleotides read TGTGCGACCGGGGCTAGCCTCGGGGAAGAGACCCAGTACTTC. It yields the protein CATGASLGEETQYF.

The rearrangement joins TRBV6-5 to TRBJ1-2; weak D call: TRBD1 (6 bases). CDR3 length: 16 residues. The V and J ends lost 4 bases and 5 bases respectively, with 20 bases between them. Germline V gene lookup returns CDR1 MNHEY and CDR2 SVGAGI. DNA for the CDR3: TGTGCCAGCAGTTTCTACACCCGCAGGGGTAGGTATGGCTACACCTTC. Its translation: CASSFYTRRGRYGYTF.

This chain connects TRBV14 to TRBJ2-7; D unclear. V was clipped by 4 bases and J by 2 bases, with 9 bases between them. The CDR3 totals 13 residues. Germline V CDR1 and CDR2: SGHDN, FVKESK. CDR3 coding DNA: TGTGCCAGCAGCCTAGGCGGAACCTACGAGCAGTACTTC. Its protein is CASSLGGTYEQYF. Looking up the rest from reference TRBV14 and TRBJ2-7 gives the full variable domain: EAGVTQFPSHSVIEKGQTVTLRCDPISGHDNLYWYRRVMGKEIKFLLHFVKESKQDESGMPNNRFLAERTGGTYSTLKVQPAELEDSGVYFCASSLGGTYEQYFGPGTRLTVT.

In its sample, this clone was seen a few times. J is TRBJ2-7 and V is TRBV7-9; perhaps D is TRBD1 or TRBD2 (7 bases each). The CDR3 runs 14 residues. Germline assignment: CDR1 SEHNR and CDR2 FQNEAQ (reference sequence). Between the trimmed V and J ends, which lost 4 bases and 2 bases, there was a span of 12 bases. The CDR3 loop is CASSSTGRAYEQYF. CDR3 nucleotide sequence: TGTGCCAGCAGCTCGACAGGGAGGGCCTACGAGCAGTACTTC.

The CDR3 here is CASSPLGKNTEAFF. The CDR3 nucleotides read TGTGCCAGCAGTCCCCTTGGCAAGAACACTGAAGCTTTCTTT. The chain recombines TRBV27 with TRBJ1-1; unclear D gene. With 5 bases removed from V and 1 base from J, the gap between germline ends came to 11 bases. Germline V CDR1 and CDR2: MNHEY, SMNVEV (reference sequence). The CDR3 has 14 amino acids.

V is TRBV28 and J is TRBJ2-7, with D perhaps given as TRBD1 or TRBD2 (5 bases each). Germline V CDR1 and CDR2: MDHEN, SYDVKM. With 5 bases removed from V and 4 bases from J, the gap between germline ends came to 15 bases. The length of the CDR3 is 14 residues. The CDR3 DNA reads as TGTGCCAGCAGTCGTAAGGGACGGTATTACGAGCAGTACTTC. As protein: CASSRKGRYYEQYF.

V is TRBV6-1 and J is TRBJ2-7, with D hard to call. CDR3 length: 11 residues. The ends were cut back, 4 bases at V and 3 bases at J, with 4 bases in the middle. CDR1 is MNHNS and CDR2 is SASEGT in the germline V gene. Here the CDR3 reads CASSVVYEQYF. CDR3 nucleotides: TGTGCCAGCAGTGTCGTCTACGAGCAGTACTTC.

CDR3 DNA: TGTGCCAGCTCCTCAACCGGGACGATGCTCTACGAGCAGTACTTC. Translation: CASSSTGTMLYEQYF. The chain has TRBV18 and TRBJ2-7; either TRBD1 or TRBD2 may supply D (5 bases each). The V end was cut by 6 bases, the J end by 3 bases, with 18 bases between. Germline V gene data show CDR1 as KGHSH and CDR2 as LQKENI. This CDR3 comprises 15 residues.